Listed below are T cell receptor beta chains from one sample, sequenced in a study of T cell repertoires in cytomegalovirus infection. A single record per CDR3 protein comes from TCRdb applying MiXCR to the reads. The sample has around 550,000 distinct CDR3 sequences, approximately 25% seen once; the top ten hold about 13%. Sequenced: PBMCs. These receptors were obtained from a human donor in good health (CMV status not recorded). Some clones in this sample may be carry-over from other donors' samples. The CDR3 runs from the conserved cysteine through the conserved F or W. The D gene is left open where the match is weak. Size tells how often a clone was seen (once, few, many) or the class of an expanded clone, and some rows leave it out.

v_gene,abundance,d_gene,j_gene,CDR3aa,CDR3nt
TRBV28,NA,NA,TRBJ1-1,CASSLGQLDGNTEAFF,TGTGCCAGCAGTCTCGGACAGTTGGACGGGAACACTGAAGCTTTCTTT
TRBV5-6,many,TRBD2,TRBJ2-1,CASRGEGTSPFWNEQFF,TGTGCCAGCAGGGGTGAGGGGACTAGCCCTTTTTGGAATGAGCAGTTCTTC
TRBV20-1,NA,TRBD2,TRBJ2-3,CSARLAGVPISDTQYF,TGCAGTGCAAGACTAGCGGGAGTTCCGATCTCGGATACGCAGTATTTT
TRBV19,NA,NA,TRBJ1-2,CASSRGEGPLYGYTF,TGTGCCAGTAGTAGGGGCGAGGGACCTCTCTATGGCTACACCTTC
TRBV11-2,many,TRBD2,TRBJ2-6,CASSSLAGAGANVLTF,TGTGCCAGCAGCTCACTAGCGGGAGCTGGGGCCAACGTCCTGACTTTC
TRBV11-3,NA,NA,TRBJ2-5,CASSQDRIQETQYF,TGTGCCAGCAGCCAGGACAGAATTCAAGAGACCCAGTACTTC
TRBV7-9,few,NA,TRBJ2-7,CASSPTVDKYEQYF,TGTGCCAGCAGCCCCACAGTGGATAAATACGAGCAGTACTTC
TRBV6-2/TRBV6-3,NA,NA,TRBJ2-5,CASSLARGAEETQYF,TGTGCCAGCAGTCTAGCCCGTGGGGCGGAAGAGACCCAGTACTTC
TRBV12-3/TRBV12-4,few,NA,TRBJ2-1,CASSSSGHEDEQFF,TGTGCCAGCAGTTCCTCGGGACATGAGGATGAGCAGTTCTTC
TRBV19,NA,NA,TRBJ1-1,CASSDNPGTEAFF,TGTGCCAGTAGTGACAATCCTGGGACTGAAGCTTTCTTT
TRBV7-8,NA,NA,TRBJ2-1,CASSLSHGSYNEQFF,TGTGCCAGCAGCTTAAGTCACGGGTCCTACAATGAGCAGTTCTTC
TRBV10-3,few,TRBD1,TRBJ2-7,CAIRDGTAKHYEQYF,TGTGCCATCAGGGACGGGACAGCGAAACACTACGAGCAGTACTTC
TRBV7-2,many,NA,TRBJ2-4,CASNLFRDGKNIQYF,TGTGCCAGCAACCTATTCCGGGACGGTAAAAACATTCAGTACTTC
TRBV6-5,NA,TRBD2,TRBJ2-2,CASSYGWRETSNTGELFF,TGTGCCAGCAGTTACGGATGGCGGGAGACCTCGAACACCGGGGAGCTGTTTTTT
TRBV7-8,many,NA,TRBJ1-2,CASSPRSDGVDGYTF,TGTGCCAGCAGCCCCCGGTCGGACGGAGTAGATGGCTACACCTTC
TRBV19,NA,NA,TRBJ1-2,CASSERTDYGYTF,TGTGCCAGTAGTGAACGGACGGACTATGGCTACACCTTC
TRBV28,NA,TRBD2,TRBJ2-1,CASSLSSGSWGNEQFF,TGTGCCAGCAGTTTGTCTAGCGGGAGCTGGGGCAATGAGCAGTTCTTC
TRBV7-9,NA,TRBD1,TRBJ1-1,CASSAPDRGNTEAFF,TGTGCCAGCAGCGCCCCGGACAGGGGGAACACTGAAGCTTTCTTT
TRBV10-3,few,TRBD1,TRBJ1-1,CAITEGTGDTEAFF,TGTGCCATCACCGAGGGGACAGGGGATACTGAAGCTTTCTTT
TRBV12-3/TRBV12-4,NA,NA,TRBJ1-5,CASRTVDGGNQPQHF,TGTGCCAGCAGGACGGTGGACGGAGGAAATCAGCCCCAGCATTTT
TRBV5-1,few,NA,TRBJ2-1,CASTMGRYNEQFF,TGCGCCAGCACCATGGGGAGATACAATGAGCAGTTCTTC
TRBV7-2,many,NA,TRBJ1-6,CASSLRGQRGSPLHF,TGTGCCAGCAGCTTACGAGGTCAGAGAGGTTCACCCCTCCACTTT
TRBV7-3,many,NA,TRBJ1-1,CASSLSPGVTTEAFF,TGTGCCAGCAGCTTATCCCCGGGAGTAACAACTGAAGCTTTCTTT
TRBV7-2,many,NA,TRBJ2-3,CASSTETASTDTQYF,TGTGCCAGCAGCACCGAGACAGCTAGCACAGATACGCAGTATTTT
TRBV7-8,many,NA,TRBJ2-4,CASSLVANIQYF,TGTGCCAGCAGCTTAGTAGCGAACATTCAGTACTTC
TRBV6-5,NA,NA,TRBJ2-1,CASRRLRDGGYNEQFF,TGTGCCAGCAGACGACTCCGGGACGGGGGCTACAATGAGCAGTTCTTC
TRBV2,few,NA,TRBJ1-2,CASSEALPYGYTF,TGTGCCAGCAGTGAAGCGCTTCCCTATGGCTACACCTTC